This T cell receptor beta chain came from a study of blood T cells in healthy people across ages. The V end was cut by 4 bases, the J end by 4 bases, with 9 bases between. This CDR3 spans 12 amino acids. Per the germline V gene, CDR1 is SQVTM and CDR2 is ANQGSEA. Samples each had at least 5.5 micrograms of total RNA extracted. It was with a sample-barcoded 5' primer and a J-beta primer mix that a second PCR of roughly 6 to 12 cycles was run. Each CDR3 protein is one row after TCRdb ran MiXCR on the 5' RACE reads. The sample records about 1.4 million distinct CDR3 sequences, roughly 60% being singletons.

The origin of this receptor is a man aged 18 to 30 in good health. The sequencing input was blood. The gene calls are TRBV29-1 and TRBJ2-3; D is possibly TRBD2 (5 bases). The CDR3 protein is CSVASGPDTQYF. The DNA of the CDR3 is TGCAGCGTTGCCAGCGGACCAGATACGCAGTATTTT.